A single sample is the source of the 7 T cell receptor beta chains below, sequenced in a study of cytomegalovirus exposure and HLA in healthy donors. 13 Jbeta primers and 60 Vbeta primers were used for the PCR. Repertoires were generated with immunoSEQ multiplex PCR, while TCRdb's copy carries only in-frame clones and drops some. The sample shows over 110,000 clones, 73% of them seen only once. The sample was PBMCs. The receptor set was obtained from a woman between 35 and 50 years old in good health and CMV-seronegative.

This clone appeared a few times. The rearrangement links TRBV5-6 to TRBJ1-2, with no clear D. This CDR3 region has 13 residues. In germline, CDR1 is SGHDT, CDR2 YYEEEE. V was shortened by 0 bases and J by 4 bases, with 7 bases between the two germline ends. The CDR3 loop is CASSLDQIYGYTF. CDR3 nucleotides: TGTGCCAGCAGCTTGGATCAGATCTATGGCTACACCTTC.

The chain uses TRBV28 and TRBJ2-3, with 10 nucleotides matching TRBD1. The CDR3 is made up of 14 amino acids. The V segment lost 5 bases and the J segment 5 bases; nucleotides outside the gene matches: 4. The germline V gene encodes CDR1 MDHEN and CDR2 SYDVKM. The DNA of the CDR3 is TGTGCCAGCAGTATAAGGACAGGGGGAGATACGCAGTATTTT. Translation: CASSIRTGGDTQYF.

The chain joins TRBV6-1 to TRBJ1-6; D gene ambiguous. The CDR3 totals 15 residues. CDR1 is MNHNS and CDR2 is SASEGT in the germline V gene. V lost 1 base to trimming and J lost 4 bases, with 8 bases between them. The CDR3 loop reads CASSEEAGYNSPLHF. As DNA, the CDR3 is TGTGCCAGCAGTGAAGAGGCAGGTTATAATTCACCCCTCCACTTT.

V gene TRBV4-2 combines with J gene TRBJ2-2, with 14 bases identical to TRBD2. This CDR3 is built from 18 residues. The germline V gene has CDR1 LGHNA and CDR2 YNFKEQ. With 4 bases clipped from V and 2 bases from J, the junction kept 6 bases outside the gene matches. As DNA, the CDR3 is TGTGCCAGCAGCCGGACTAGCGGGGGGACCACTAACACCGGGGAGCTGTTTTTT. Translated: CASSRTSGGTTNTGELFF.

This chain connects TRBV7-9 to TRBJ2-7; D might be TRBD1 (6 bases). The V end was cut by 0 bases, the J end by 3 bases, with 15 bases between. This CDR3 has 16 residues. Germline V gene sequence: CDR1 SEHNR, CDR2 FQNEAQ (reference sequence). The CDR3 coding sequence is TGTGCCAGCAGCTTAGCGACAACAGGGTACCTCTACGAGCAGTACTTC. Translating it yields CASSLATTGYLYEQYF.

The CDR3 sequence: CASGLAGQETQYF. The DNA of the CDR3 is TGTGCCAGCGGTCTAGCGGGCCAAGAGACCCAGTACTTC. The chain carries TRBV2 and TRBJ2-5; the match to TRBD2 covers 8 bases. The CDR3 totals 13 residues. Germline CDR1 reads SNHLY; CDR2 reads FYNNEI. The V segment lost 8 bases and the J segment 1 base; nucleotides outside the gene matches: 3.

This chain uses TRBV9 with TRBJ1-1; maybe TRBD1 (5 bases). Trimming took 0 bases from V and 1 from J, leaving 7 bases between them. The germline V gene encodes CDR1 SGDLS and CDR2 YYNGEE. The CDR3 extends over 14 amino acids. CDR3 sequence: CASSVGQWNTEAFF. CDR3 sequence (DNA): TGTGCCAGCAGCGTAGGACAGTGGAACACTGAAGCTTTCTTT. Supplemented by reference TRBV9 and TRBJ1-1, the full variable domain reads DSGVTQTPKHLITATGQRVTLRCSPRSGDLSVYWYQQSLDQGLQFLIQYYNGEERAKGNILERFSAQQFPDLHSELNLSSLELGDSALYFCASSVGQWNTEAFFGQGTRLTVV.